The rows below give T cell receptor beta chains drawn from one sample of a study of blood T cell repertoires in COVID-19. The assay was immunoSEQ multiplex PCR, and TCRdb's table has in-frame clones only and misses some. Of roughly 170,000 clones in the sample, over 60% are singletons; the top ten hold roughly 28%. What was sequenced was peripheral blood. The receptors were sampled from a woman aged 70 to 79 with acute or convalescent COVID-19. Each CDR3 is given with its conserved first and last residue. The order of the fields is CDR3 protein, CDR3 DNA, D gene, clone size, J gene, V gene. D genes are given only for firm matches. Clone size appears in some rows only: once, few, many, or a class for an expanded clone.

CDR3 protein: CASSFTGYYQPQHF; CDR3 DNA: TGTGCCAGCAGTTTCACAGGGTACTATCAGCCCCAGCATTTT; D gene: NA; clone size: NA; J gene: TRBJ1-5; V gene: TRBV2
CDR3 protein: CASSQTSGSDNEQFF; CDR3 DNA: TGTGCCAGCAGCCAGACTAGCGGGAGCGACAATGAGCAGTTCTTC; D gene: TRBD2; clone size: few; J gene: TRBJ2-1; V gene: TRBV9
CDR3 protein: CASSPGQYSEQYF; CDR3 DNA: TGTGCCAGCAGCCCCGGACAGTACTCCGAGCAGTACTTC; D gene: NA; clone size: NA; J gene: TRBJ2-7; V gene: TRBV5-6
CDR3 protein: CASGRDNYEQYF; CDR3 DNA: TGTGCCAGCGGTAGGGACAACTACGAGCAGTACTTC; D gene: NA; clone size: NA; J gene: TRBJ2-7; V gene: TRBV6-5
CDR3 protein: CASSEEFGQGRGYTF; CDR3 DNA: TGTGCCAGCAGTGAAGAGTTTGGACAGGGGAGAGGCTACACCTTC; D gene: TRBD1; clone size: NA; J gene: TRBJ1-2; V gene: TRBV6-1
CDR3 protein: CAISGASLTDTYGYTF; CDR3 DNA: TGTGCCATCAGTGGAGCTTCATTGACGGACACCTATGGCTACACCTTC; D gene: NA; clone size: NA; J gene: TRBJ1-2; V gene: TRBV10-3
CDR3 protein: CSVVSQTTGELFF; CDR3 DNA: TGCAGCGTTGTCTCACAGACCACCGGGGAGCTGTTTTTT; D gene: NA; clone size: few; J gene: TRBJ2-2; V gene: TRBV29-1
CDR3 protein: CASSFRSGNTGELFF; CDR3 DNA: TGTGCCAGCAGCTTCCGTAGCGGGAATACCGGGGAGCTGTTTTTT; D gene: TRBD2; clone size: NA; J gene: TRBJ2-2; V gene: TRBV5-4
CDR3 protein: CASSRSGPSTDTQYF; CDR3 DNA: TGTGCCAGTAGTCGTAGCGGGCCTAGCACAGATACGCAGTATTTT; D gene: TRBD2; clone size: NA; J gene: TRBJ2-3; V gene: TRBV19
CDR3 protein: CASSLEDRVDEQFF; CDR3 DNA: TGCGCCAGCAGCTTGGAGGACAGGGTCGATGAGCAGTTCTTC; D gene: TRBD1; clone size: NA; J gene: TRBJ2-1; V gene: TRBV5-1
CDR3 protein: CASSFVLGSYEQYF; CDR3 DNA: TGTGCCAGCAGTTTTGTACTAGGCTCCTACGAGCAGTACTTC; D gene: NA; clone size: NA; J gene: TRBJ2-7; V gene: TRBV28
CDR3 protein: CASSLDTGEANYGYTF; CDR3 DNA: TGTGCCAGCAGCTTGGATACTGGGGAGGCTAACTATGGCTACACCTTC; D gene: NA; clone size: NA; J gene: TRBJ1-2; V gene: TRBV5-8
CDR3 protein: CASSVAPNPSYEQYF; CDR3 DNA: TGTGCCAGCAGTGTGGCTCCGAACCCGTCCTACGAGCAGTACTTC; D gene: NA; clone size: NA; J gene: TRBJ2-7; V gene: TRBV27
CDR3 protein: CASSPDSGRGTDTQYF; CDR3 DNA: TGTGCCAGCAGCCCCGATAGCGGGAGGGGCACAGATACGCAGTATTTT; D gene: TRBD2; clone size: NA; J gene: TRBJ2-3; V gene: TRBV9
CDR3 protein: CASKRTGLLEKLFF; CDR3 DNA: TGTGCCAGTAAAAGGACAGGGTTGTTGGAAAAACTGTTTTTT; D gene: TRBD1; clone size: NA; J gene: TRBJ1-4; V gene: TRBV19